This is a list of T cell receptor beta chains from one sample in a study of T cell responses to AZD1222 COVID-19 vaccine. Some clones are missing from TCRdb's copy, which holds only in-frame ones; the method was immunoSEQ multiplex PCR. This sample carries 90,000 to 140,000 clones, 70% to 90% of them seen once, and the ten largest clones take roughly 2.6%. The sequencing here drew on peripheral blood, taken on day 0 of AZD1222 vaccination. The receptors shown here come from an adult in good health. CDR3s include the opening cysteine and the closing phenylalanine or tryptophan. A D gene is named only where the DNA matches it firmly. Size is stated for part of the rows, as once, few or many counts, or as a class when the clone is expanded.

.	TRBV19	TRBJ1-6	TRBD1	TGTGCCAGTAGACCGCTGGGACAGGGCCTACCTAATCCATATTCACCCCTCCACTTT	CASRPLGQGLPNPYSPLHF
.	TRBV5-1	TRBJ1-4	TRBD1	TGCGCCAGCAGCGAACAGGGACAGCTTAATGAAAAACTGTTTTTT	CASSEQGQLNEKLFF
many	TRBV7-8	TRBJ2-7	.	TGTGCCAGCAGCTTAGAATCCCACTACGAGCAGTACTTC	CASSLESHYEQYF
few	TRBV29-1	TRBJ2-1	TRBD1	TGCAGCGTGTTACAGGGGAGCTCCTACAATGAGCAGTTCTTC	CSVLQGSSYNEQFF
.	TRBV5-1	TRBJ1-1	.	TGCGCCAGCAGCTTGGACCCGGGGAACACTGAAGCTTTCTTT	CASSLDPGNTEAFF
.	TRBV19	TRBJ2-2	.	TGTGCCAGTACCAATGAGGGGGGCCGACACACCGGGGAGCTGTTTTTT	CASTNEGGRHTGELFF
.	TRBV5-6	TRBJ1-1	.	TGTGCCAGCAGCTTGGTGGGCGCGGGCACTGAAGCTTTCTTT	CASSLVGAGTEAFF
.	TRBV9	TRBJ2-2	.	TGTGCCAGCAGCGTAGTCGGCAGTTCGAACACCGGGGAGCTGTTTTTT	CASSVVGSSNTGELFF
.	TRBV5-1	TRBJ1-6	TRBD1	TGCGCCAGCAGCCAGCACCGGACAGGGGGCGATTCACCCCTCCACTTT	CASSQHRTGGDSPLHF
once	TRBV28	TRBJ1-5	.	TGTGCCAGCAGTCCCCCCCTTCCGGGTTATAGCAATCAGCCCCAGCATTTT	CASSPPLPGYSNQPQHF
.	TRBV7-8	TRBJ2-7	.	TGTGCCAGCAGCCCGCTCTCCTACGAGCAGTACTTC	CASSPLSYEQYF
once	TRBV5-6	TRBJ1-6	.	TGTGCCAGCAGCTTGGGGCAGAGGAATAATTCACCCCTCCACTTT	CASSLGQRNNSPLHF
.	TRBV7-9	TRBJ2-5	.	TGTGCCAGCAGCTTAGCTCCCAGTGAGGGTTGGACCCAGTACTTC	CASSLAPSEGWTQYF
.	TRBV18	TRBJ1-3	.	TGTGCCAGCTCACCACAGGGTATCAGAGACACCATATATTTT	CASSPQGIRDTIYF
once	TRBV4-2	TRBJ1-6	TRBD1	TGTGCCAGCAGCCAAGAGAGGTCTGGCAGGGGGCAAAATTCACCCCTCCACTTT	CASSQERSGRGQNSPLHF
.	TRBV12-3/TRBV12-4	TRBJ2-1	.	TGTGCCAGCAGCGCTTCCGGGCGCGAGCAGTTCTTC	CASSASGREQFF
.	TRBV20-1	TRBJ1-1	.	TGCAGTGCTAGCCCAAACACTGAAGCTTTCTTT	CSASPNTEAFF
.	TRBV2	TRBJ1-4	.	TGTGCCAGCAAATTATCGGACGGAAATGAAAAACTGTTTTTT	CASKLSDGNEKLFF
.	TRBV12-3/TRBV12-4	TRBJ2-7	.	TGTGCCAGCAGTTTGGACGGAACCTACGAGCAGTACTTC	CASSLDGTYEQYF
.	TRBV3-1/TRBV3-2	TRBJ2-2	TRBD1	TGTGCCAGCAGCCTACAGGGGGCGCATCGGAACACCGGGGAGCTGTTTTTT	CASSLQGAHRNTGELFF